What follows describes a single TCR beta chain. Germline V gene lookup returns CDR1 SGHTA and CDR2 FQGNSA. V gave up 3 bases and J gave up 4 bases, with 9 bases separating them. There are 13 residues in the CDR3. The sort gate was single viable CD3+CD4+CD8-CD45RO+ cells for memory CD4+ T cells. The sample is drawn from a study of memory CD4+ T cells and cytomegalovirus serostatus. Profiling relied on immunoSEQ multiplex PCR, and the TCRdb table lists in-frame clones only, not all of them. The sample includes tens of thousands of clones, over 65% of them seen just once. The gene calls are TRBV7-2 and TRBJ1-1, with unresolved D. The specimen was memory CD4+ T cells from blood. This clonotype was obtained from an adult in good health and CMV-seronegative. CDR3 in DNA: TGTGCCAGCAGCTTTTTTAAGGCCACTGAAGCTTTCTTT. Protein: CASSFFKATEAFF.